This TCR beta chain was documented in a study of blood T cell repertoires in COVID-19. Turning to the study itself: PBMCs, B-cell-depleted T cells, or T cells were the source of the cDNA or gDNA that made up the material.

V trimming: 6 bases; J trimming: 4 bases; junction bases outside the gene matches: 3. The CDR3 extends over 13 amino acids. CDR1 is MDHEN and CDR2 is SYDVKM in the germline V gene. Produced via immunoSEQ multiplex PCR; TCRdb's table is partial and in-frame only. The table records roughly 100,000 clones, 75% to 95% of them present only once. This chain links TRBV28 with TRBJ2-5, with 9 bases lining up with TRBD2. This receptor was identified in a human donor in a cohort sampled during active COVID-19. The sample consisted of peripheral blood. The CDR3 sequence: CASRRTSAETQYF. CDR3 coding DNA: TGTGCCAGCAGACGGACTAGCGCAGAGACCCAGTACTTC.